This passage covers 27 T cell receptor beta chains from one sample sequenced in a study of T-cell memory formation after mild COVID-19. TCRdb redid the calling of the 5' RACE reads with MiXCR, one entry per CDR3 protein. The sample records approximately 240,000 distinct CDR3 sequences, 16% being singletons. Sequencing was performed on PBMCs or a T cell subset sorted from them (not recorded which). The receptors were sampled from a man aged 18 to 29 who had mild COVID-19 (a few samples of this study predate the infection). Cell type and time point are not known.

There are many counts of this clonotype. The rearrangement joins TRBV5-1 to TRBJ1-6; no definite D call. The CDR3 runs 14 residues. CDR1 and CDR2 (germline): SGHRS, YFSETQ. V was trimmed by 0 bases and J by 7 bases, leaving 8 bases between them. The CDR3 DNA reads as TGCGCCAGCAGCTTGGGTCAGCGGAATTCACCCCTCCACTTT. It specifies CASSLGQRNSPLHF. Variable domain in full (rest from reference TRBV5-1 and TRBJ1-6): KAGVTQTPRYLIKTRGQQVTLSCSPISGHRSVSWYQQTPGQGLQFLFEYFSETQRNKGNFPGRFSGRQFSNSRSEMNVSTLELGDSALYLCASSLGQRNSPLHFGNGTRLTVT.

The J gene is TRBJ1-6, the V gene TRBV7-2; the match to TRBD1 covers 9 bases. This CDR3 is 15 amino acids long. Germline V gene sequence: CDR1 SGHTA, CDR2 FQGNSA. V shed 3 bases and J 7 bases; nucleotides not matched to a gene: 4. The CDR3 coding sequence is TGTGCCAGCAGCTTGGACAGGGGAGGGAATTCACCCCTCCACTTT. This translates into CASSLDRGGNSPLHF.

The chain carries TRBV7-9 and TRBJ2-3; 7 bases line up with TRBD2. The ends lost 4 bases at V and 7 bases at J; junction bases unmatched: 14. Germline V lookup: CDR1 SEHNR, CDR2 FQNEAQ (reference sequence). This CDR3 is built from 16 residues. CDR3 loop: CASSYRIGRETNTQYF. The CDR3 DNA reads TGTGCCAGCAGCTATAGAATTGGGCGGGAGACGAATACGCAGTATTTT.

This clonotype was found a few times. The gene calls are TRBV2 and TRBJ1-5, with a possible D match to TRBD1 (6 bases). The V end lost 4 bases, the J end lost 0 bases, and 16 bases lay between the germline ends. Per the germline V gene, CDR1 is SNHLY and CDR2 is FYNNEI. CDR3 length: 17 amino acids. This CDR3 reads CASSVGTSSYSNQPQHF. The CDR3 DNA sequence: TGTGCCAGCAGTGTGGGGACATCCTCTTATAGCAATCAGCCCCAGCATTTT.

The chain links TRBV29-1 to TRBJ2-2; TRBD2 might be the D (5 bases). Germline V gene sequence: CDR1 SQVTM, CDR2 ANQGSEA. Trimming stripped 7 bases from V and 0 bases from J, with 12 bases between. The CDR3 consists of 14 residues. Here the CDR3 DNA reads TGCAGCGCCGCTTGGACTGCGAACACCGGGGAGCTGTTTTTT. Encoded protein: CSAAWTANTGELFF.

This clonotype was seen only a few times. The genes are TRBV7-2 and TRBJ2-5, with a weak D call TRBD1 (6 bases). The germline V gene has CDR1 SGHTA and CDR2 FQGNSA. CDR3 length: 15 residues. Between the trimmed V and J ends, which lost 3 bases and 3 bases, there was a span of 14 bases. CDR3 region: CASSLGAGPEETQYF. The CDR3, as DNA: TGTGCCAGCAGCTTGGGGGCAGGCCCTGAAGAGACCCAGTACTTC.

This clonotype occurred a few times. The rearrangement links TRBV29-1 to TRBJ2-7, with a weak D call TRBD1 (6 bases). This CDR3 spans 12 amino acids. Germline assignment: CDR1 SQVTM and CDR2 ANQGSEA. Trimming left V 7 bases short and J 3 bases short, with 13 bases between. DNA of the CDR3: TGCAGCGCCTCCGACAGGTACTACGAGCAGTACTTC. Translation gives CSASDRYYEQYF.

This clonotype was detected many times. The chain employs TRBV5-1 and TRBJ2-7; 9 bases are a match to TRBD1. The germline gives CDR1 SGHRS, CDR2 YFSETQ. V lost 4 bases to trimming and J lost 5 bases; unmatched junction nucleotides: 10. The CDR3 extends over 15 amino acids. CDR3 in DNA: TGCGCCAGCAGCCCGGAAGGGACAGGGACCCACGAGCAGTACTTC. Protein sequence: CASSPEGTGTHEQYF.

The chain is built from TRBV12-3 or TRBV12-4 and TRBJ2-7; D is unclear. This CDR3 has 14 residues. V lost 6 bases and J 7 bases, leaving 19 bases between the germline ends. The CDR3 reads CASRPQPAAGEQYF. The DNA for the CDR3 is TGTGCCAGCAGACCCCAGCCCGCGGCTGGGGAGCAGTACTTC.

This clonotype was detected a few times. The V gene is TRBV7-6, the J gene TRBJ2-5; TRBD2 might be the D (7 bases). The CDR3 runs 17 residues. Germline loops: CDR1 SGHVS, CDR2 FNYEAQ. Trimming shortened V by 2 bases and J by 5 bases, and 21 bases separated the two germline ends. This chain's CDR3 is CASSLIRRGDNKETQYF. CDR3 nucleotides: TGTGCCAGCAGCTTAATCAGACGGGGGGACAATAAGGAGACCCAGTACTTC.

This clonotype was seen only a few times. The rearrangement joins TRBV18 to TRBJ1-1, with D unresolved. The CDR3 contains 15 residues. V lost 3 bases, J lost 0 bases, and 11 bases lay in between. The germline V gene has CDR1 KGHSH and CDR2 LQKENI. The CDR3 protein is CASSPPGLMNTEAFF. The CDR3 bases are TGTGCCAGCTCACCTCCCGGACTGATGAACACTGAAGCTTTCTTT.

This clonotype has a handful of counts. The rearrangement uses TRBV5-1 and TRBJ1-2; maybe TRBD1 (5 bases). Between the trimmed V and J ends, which lost 0 bases and 2 bases, there was a span of 8 bases. The CDR3 runs to 14 residues. Germline CDR1 is SGHRS and CDR2 is YFSETQ. DNA for the CDR3: TGCGCCAGCAGCTTGGGGACAACGAACTATGGCTACACCTTC. This sequence encodes CASSLGTTNYGYTF.

This clonotype has only a few counts. The rearrangement uses TRBV20-1 and TRBJ2-3, with 9 bases matching TRBD1. With V trimmed by 5 bases and J by 3 bases, 9 bases remained unmatched. This CDR3 has 15 amino acids. In germline, CDR1 is DFQATT, CDR2 SNEGSKA (reference sequence). This CDR3 is CSAPPRDRATDTQYF. CDR3 in DNA: TGCAGTGCTCCCCCCCGGGACAGGGCGACAGATACGCAGTATTTT.

The chain combines TRBV6-2 or TRBV6-3 with TRBJ2-3; D remains ambiguous. This CDR3 is 12 amino acids long. Germline V gene sequence: CDR1 MNHEY, CDR2 SVGEGT. The germline V and J ends were trimmed by 2 bases and 4 bases, with 4 bases remaining between them. CDR3 region: CASSYPSDTQYF. DNA of the CDR3: TGTGCCAGCAGTTACCCCTCAGATACGCAGTATTTT.

Only a few counts were recorded for this clonotype. The gene calls are TRBV4-2 and TRBJ2-3; 9 nucleotides agree with TRBD2. With V trimmed by 3 bases and J by 5 bases, 9 bases remained unmatched. Germline V gene data show CDR1 as LGHNA and CDR2 as YNFKEQ. The CDR3 is 16 amino acids. This chain's CDR3 is CASSQHRAGGQDTQYF. DNA for the CDR3: TGTGCCAGCAGCCAGCACCGGGCGGGGGGGCAAGATACGCAGTATTTT.

The gene calls are TRBV11-1 and TRBJ1-2; D gene unclear. Trimming removed 2 bases from V and 8 bases from J, with 9 bases in between. Germline V gene sequence: CDR1 SGHAT, CDR2 FQDESV (reference sequence). The CDR3 has 12 residues. The CDR3 loop reads CASSLRQDGYTF. As DNA, the CDR3 is TGTGCCAGCAGCTTACGGCAGGACGGCTACACCTTC.

This clonotype turned up a few times. The V and J genes are TRBV4-3 and TRBJ2-2; D gene unclear. The V gene lost 0 bases and the J gene lost 0 bases, with 14 bases spanning the gap. CDR1 is LGHNA, CDR2 YSLEER, per germline. This CDR3 region has 18 residues. The CDR3 protein is CASSQDMIQLANTGELFF. CDR3 in DNA: TGCGCCAGCAGCCAAGATATGATCCAGCTCGCGAACACCGGGGAGCTGTTTTTT.

This chain connects TRBV7-2 to TRBJ2-1; tentative D call: TRBD1 (5 bases). Germline V gene lookup returns CDR1 SGHTA and CDR2 FQGNSA. The CDR3 has 14 residues. The V end lost 4 bases, the J end lost 5 bases, and 12 bases lay between the germline ends. The CDR3 coding sequence is TGTGCCAGCAGCTCAAGGACGACAGACAATGAGCAGTTCTTC. Its translation is CASSSRTTDNEQFF. Based on the CDR3 plus reference TRBV7-2 and TRBJ2-1, the full variable domain is GAGVSQSPSNKVTEKGKDVELRCDPISGHTALYWYRQSLGQGLEFLIYFQGNSAPDKSGLPSDRFSAERTGGSVSTLTIQRTQQEDSAVYLCASSSRTTDNEQFFGPGTRLTVL.

This clonotype was counted a few times. This chain links TRBV2 with TRBJ1-5; the D is unclear. The germline V and J ends were trimmed by 6 bases and 10 bases, with 13 bases remaining between them. CDR3 length equals 12 residues. CDR1 and CDR2 from the germline V gene are SNHLY and FYNNEI. CDR3 coding DNA: TGTGCCAGCAGCCGGGGATTTGGACCCCAGCATTTT. Amino acids: CASSRGFGPQHF.

The chain is built from TRBV20-1 and TRBJ1-5; a possible D gene is TRBD1 (5 bases). Per germline, CDR1 DFQATT and CDR2 SNEGSKA (reference sequence). Trimming removed 1 base at V and 4 bases at J, with 11 bases between. The CDR3 loop spans 14 amino acids. The DNA for the CDR3 is TGCAGTGCTAGAGGTTGGGACGGGAATCAGCCCCAGCATTTT. This translates into CSARGWDGNQPQHF.

This clonotype was recorded a few times. J is TRBJ2-3 and V is TRBV4-3; the match to TRBD2 covers 7 bases. From germline, CDR1 is LGHNA and CDR2 YSLEER. Losses at the gene ends were 4 bases for V and 2 bases for J; bases not matched to a gene: 6. The CDR3 is made up of 15 amino acids. The CDR3 spells CASSRAGDPTDTQYF. The CDR3 region has the DNA TGCGCCAGCAGCCGCGCGGGGGACCCCACAGATACGCAGTATTTT.

In this sample, this clonotype turned up a few times. The V and J genes are TRBV7-9 and TRBJ1-5; D gene ambiguous. V shed 3 bases and J shed 8 bases, with 11 bases lying between them. Germline lookup yields CDR1 SEHNR and CDR2 FQNEAQ (reference sequence). This CDR3 comprises 13 residues. In DNA form, the CDR3 reads TGTGCCAGCAGCTTCACATCATTAGAGCCCCAGCATTTT. Translation: CASSFTSLEPQHF. The whole variable domain, filled in from reference TRBV7-9 and TRBJ1-5, reads DTGVSQNPRHKITKRGQNVTFRCDPISEHNRLYWYRQTLGQGPEFLTYFQNEAQLEKSRLLSDRFSAERPKGSFSTLEIQRTEQGDSAMYLCASSFTSLEPQHFGDGTRLSIL.

This rearrangement joins TRBV11-1 to TRBJ2-1; 11 positions match TRBD2. The germline gives CDR1 SGHAT, CDR2 FQDESV (reference sequence). Trimming at V came to 5 bases and at J to 3 bases, leaving 9 bases not matched to a gene. The CDR3 length is 17 residues. CDR3 residues: CASSTSYGTSGYNEQFF. CDR3 coding DNA: TGTGCCAGCAGCACCTCCTACGGGACTAGCGGCTACAATGAGCAGTTCTTC.

This clonotype was counted ten times or more. DNA for the CDR3: TGTGCCAGCAGCTTAGCCCCGACTAGCGGACAAGAGACCCAGTACTTC. This codes for CASSLAPTSGQETQYF. The J gene is TRBJ2-5, the V gene TRBV7-7; 9 positions agree with TRBD2. Germline values: CDR1 SSHAT, CDR2 FNYEAQ (reference sequence). V shed 0 bases, J shed 2 bases, and the junction held 4 bases outside the gene matches. This CDR3 has 16 residues.

This chain uses TRBV7-2 with TRBJ2-5; D gene uncertain. This CDR3 has 15 amino acids. In germline, CDR1 is SGHTA, CDR2 FQGNSA. V gave up 1 base and J gave up 1 base, with 10 bases separating them. The DNA of the CDR3 is TGTGCCAGCAGCTTAGTTACCGGGCCCCAAGAGACCCAGTACTTC. Its translation: CASSLVTGPQETQYF.

This chain links TRBV12-3 or TRBV12-4 with TRBJ1-2; the D is unclear. This CDR3 is 13 amino acids long. Trimming stripped 5 bases from V and 8 bases from J, with 15 bases between. CDR3 in DNA: TGTGCCAGCAGTCCAGCAGGACGGGCAGGCTACACCTTC. Its translation: CASSPAGRAGYTF.

This clonotype came up many times. J is TRBJ2-5 and V is TRBV7-2; the match to TRBD1 covers 8 bases. The CDR3 extends over 14 amino acids. Per germline, CDR1 SGHTA and CDR2 FQGNSA. The junction had 6 bases not matched to a gene; V was cut back by 4 bases and J by 5 bases. CDR3 DNA sequence: TGTGCCAGCAGCTCCCTGGACAGGGCCGAGACCCAGTACTTC. This sequence encodes CASSSLDRAETQYF. Looking up the rest from reference TRBV7-2 and TRBJ2-5 gives the full variable domain: GAGVSQSPSNKVTEKGKDVELRCDPISGHTALYWYRQSLGQGLEFLIYFQGNSAPDKSGLPSDRFSAERTGGSVSTLTIQRTQQEDSAVYLCASSSLDRAETQYFGPGTRLLVL.